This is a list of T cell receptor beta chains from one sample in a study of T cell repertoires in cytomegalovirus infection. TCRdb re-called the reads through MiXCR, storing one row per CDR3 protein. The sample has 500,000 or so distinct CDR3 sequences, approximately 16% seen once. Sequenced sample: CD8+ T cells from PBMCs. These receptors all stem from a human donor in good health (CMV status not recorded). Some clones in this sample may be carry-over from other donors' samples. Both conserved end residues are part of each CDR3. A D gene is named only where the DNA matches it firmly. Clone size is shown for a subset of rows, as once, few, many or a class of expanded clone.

CDR3nt: TGTGCCAGCAGCCCCTGGACAGGGAAGGGCGGCTACGAGCAGTACTTC
CDR3aa: CASSPWTGKGGYEQYF
v_gene: TRBV11-2
len: 16
abundance: NA
j_gene: TRBJ2-7
d_gene: TRBD1

CDR3nt: TGTGCCAGCAGTTCTCAGCCCGCCCTTTACAATGAGCAGTTCTTC
CDR3aa: CASSSQPALYNEQFF
v_gene: TRBV28
len: 15
abundance: few
j_gene: TRBJ2-1
d_gene: NA

CDR3nt: TGTCCCAGCAGTGAGGTCGGGGGCTGGGGCACTGAAGCTTTCTTT
CDR3aa: CPSSEVGGWGTEAFF
v_gene: TRBV6-1
len: 15
abundance: NA
j_gene: TRBJ1-1
d_gene: NA

CDR3nt: TGTGCCAGCAGCTCCGTCTTGAACACCGGGGAGCTGTTTTTT
CDR3aa: CASSSVLNTGELFF
v_gene: TRBV5-6
len: 14
abundance: few
j_gene: TRBJ2-2
d_gene: NA

CDR3nt: TGCAGCGTTGAAGACCGTGCTGGGAGACGGAGAGGTGGAAACATTCAGTACTTC
CDR3aa: CSVEDRAGRRRGGNIQYF
v_gene: TRBV29-1
len: 18
abundance: few
j_gene: TRBJ2-4
d_gene: NA

CDR3nt: TGTGCCAGTAGACTGGGGGATAGCGGGAGGGGATACACAGATACGCAGTATTTT
CDR3aa: CASRLGDSGRGYTDTQYF
v_gene: TRBV19
len: 18
abundance: few
j_gene: TRBJ2-3
d_gene: TRBD2

CDR3nt: TGTGCCAGCAGCTCCGCGGTACATCGAAAAAAACTGTTTTTT
CDR3aa: CASSSAVHRKKLFF
v_gene: TRBV7-8
len: 14
abundance: many
j_gene: TRBJ1-4
d_gene: NA

CDR3nt: TGTGCCAGCAGGCCCCTAAATAATGATAATGAGCAGTTCTTC
CDR3aa: CASRPLNNDNEQFF
v_gene: TRBV2
len: 14
abundance: few
j_gene: TRBJ2-1
d_gene: NA

CDR3nt: TGTGCCAGCGGAACCCGGCGAACTGAAGCTTTCTTT
CDR3aa: CASGTRRTEAFF
v_gene: TRBV6-5
len: 12
abundance: few
j_gene: TRBJ1-1
d_gene: NA

CDR3nt: TGCGCCAGCGTAGGGACTTCTACCGGGGAGCTGTTTTTT
CDR3aa: CASVGTSTGELFF
v_gene: TRBV4-1
len: 13
abundance: few
j_gene: TRBJ2-2
d_gene: NA

CDR3nt: TGTGCCAGCAGTGAAGTAGCGGGAGGGCTCCGCGAGCAGTACTTC
CDR3aa: CASSEVAGGLREQYF
v_gene: TRBV2
len: 15
abundance: many
j_gene: TRBJ2-7
d_gene: TRBD2

CDR3nt: TGTGCCTGGACCCCGGGGGGCTCCTACAATGAGCAGTTCTTC
CDR3aa: CAWTPGGSYNEQFF
v_gene: TRBV30
len: 14
abundance: NA
j_gene: TRBJ2-1
d_gene: TRBD2

CDR3nt: TGCGCCAGCAGCCAAATTCTAGCGGGACTCTACGAGCAGTACTTC
CDR3aa: CASSQILAGLYEQYF
v_gene: TRBV4-1
len: 15
abundance: many
j_gene: TRBJ2-7
d_gene: TRBD2

CDR3nt: TGTGCCAGCAGCTTAGATACGGGGGGGGGCGAGCAGTACTTC
CDR3aa: CASSLDTGGGEQYF
v_gene: TRBV7-2
len: 14
abundance: many
j_gene: TRBJ2-7
d_gene: TRBD2

CDR3nt: TGTGCCAGCAGCTCTCCCCCGGACAGGGGTGGTAATTCACCCCTCCACTTT
CDR3aa: CASSSPPDRGGNSPLHF
v_gene: TRBV7-9
len: 17
abundance: many
j_gene: TRBJ1-6
d_gene: TRBD1

CDR3nt: TGTGCCAGCAGTTTCGTTTTAGAGCAAGAGACCCAGTACTTC
CDR3aa: CASSFVLEQETQYF
v_gene: TRBV28
len: 14
abundance: few
j_gene: TRBJ2-5
d_gene: NA

CDR3nt: TGTGCCAGCAGCTTAGGGCGGGAAGGTCAGCTCCAGCATTTT
CDR3aa: CASSLGREGQLQHF
v_gene: TRBV11-2
len: 14
abundance: NA
j_gene: TRBJ1-5
d_gene: NA